This T cell receptor beta chain was identified during a study of early T cells in non-severe SARS-CoV-2 infection. Study overall: The chains were unpaired, and the sequenced material was bulk RNA from unsorted whole blood.

Researchers tagged individual cDNA molecules with unique molecular identifiers. TCRdb processed the 5' RACE reads anew with MiXCR; each CDR3 protein has one entry. The sample includes some 66,000 distinct CDR3 sequences, approximately 9% of them seen just once. Per the germline V gene, CDR1 is SGHTA and CDR2 is FQGNSA. The CDR3 is made up of 16 amino acids. The V gene lost 1 base and the J gene lost 1 base, with 13 bases spanning the gap. This clonotype was counted at least ten times. The receptor was isolated from an adult who was a healthcare worker with PCR-confirmed SARS-CoV-2 infection or an uninfected control (not recorded which). What was sequenced was whole blood. V and J are TRBV7-2 and TRBJ1-1; unclear D gene. In nucleotides, the CDR3 is TGTGCCAGCAGCTTAGGTCTTCAGCGGTCGAACACTGAAGCTTTCTTT. Translation gives CASSLGLQRSNTEAFF.